This T cell receptor beta chain stems from a study of cytomegalovirus exposure and HLA in healthy donors. Trimming took off 0 bases at V and 1 base at J, with 7 bases between the two ends. The CDR3 runs 14 residues. Germline V gene data show CDR1 as SGHRS and CDR2 as YFSETQ. The PCR ran on 60 Vbeta and 13 Jbeta primers. Profiled with immunoSEQ multiplex PCR; TCRdb holds only in-frame clones, not every one. Its table lists about 110,000 clones. This TCR derives from a man aged 45-65 years in good health and CMV-seronegative. What was sequenced was PBMCs. The chain has TRBV5-1 and TRBJ1-1; D gene ambiguous. The DNA for the CDR3 is TGCGCCAGCAGCTTGGAACATCAGAACACTGAAGCTTTCTTT. It translates to CASSLEHQNTEAFF.